The entry below gives a single T cell receptor beta chain sequence along with its context. TCRdb's copy holds only in-frame clones and misses some; the assay was immunoSEQ multiplex PCR. The table has approximately 44,000 clones, less than 95% seen once. These data belong to a study of T cell changes during pregnancy in multiple sclerosis. CDR3 length equals 16 residues. The J segment lost 4 bases and the V segment lost 3 bases, leaving 9 bases of the junction unmatched. CDR1 is LNHDA and CDR2 is SQIVND in the germline V gene (reference sequence). This sequence was found in a female donor with multiple sclerosis, enrolled in a pregnancy study. This chain links TRBV19 with TRBJ2-1, with 7 bases aligning to TRBD2. Sequenced material: CD4+ T cells from peripheral blood mononuclear cells, taken in the third trimester of pregnancy. CDR3 region: CASSMGAGLSYNEQFF. CDR3 coding DNA: TGTGCCAGTAGTATGGGAGCGGGATTATCTTACAATGAGCAGTTCTTC.